The sequence of this TCR beta chain was determined in a study of shared clonotypes between healthy human individuals (dated by TCRdb to between 2020 and 2021). The study in broad terms: A few men and two women, aged 18 to 49 years, made up the cohort. To increase sequencing depth and limit assay-specific biases, TCR repertoire library preparation and sequencing were carried out by different laboratories using diverse techniques. To estimate repertoire size and how much clonotypes are shared between individuals, the study performed deep sequencing of blood TCR repertoires from about five healthy adults. Leukapheresis yielded between about 0.85 and 10 billion PBMCs per donor. Per donor, three plates each were used for CD4 naive and CD4 memory, two for CD8 naive, and one for CD8 memory.

Overall study results and their limits: Naive subsets generally had larger estimated clonotype richness than memory subsets did. Rarefaction of sorted-subset datasets indicated incomplete sequencing despite the large sequencing depth. Sampling was restricted to blood, and TCR repertoires in tissues likely differ from the TCR repertoires found in blood. The genetic and exposure-history diversity represented was limited by the small number of donors. Across a handful of donors, roughly 5.1% of naive CD4, around 3.5% of naive CD8, under 2.5% of memory CD4, and 0.3% to 0.45% of memory CD8 clonotypes were shared. Clonotypes shared by all four sorted-subset donors showed higher generation probabilities than non-shared clonotypes. Pairwise subsampling indicated that sequencing depth was expected to affect the degree of clonotype sharing among donors.

To note about this clone: No cognate antigen has been identified for it. No base quality values were provided; no much bigger clone lies one nucleotide off.

Unmatched junction bases come to 4, with V trimmed by 1 base and J by 9 bases. From the cysteine through the phenylalanine, the CDR3 covers 15 amino acids. CDR3 DNA is the only sequence kept; it has 45 bases, read in frame from the first base. CDR1 and CDR2 are read off the germline V gene (reference sequence) as MNHEY and SMNVEV. Donors were healthy HIV-negative adults with no recently reported acute infections or vaccinations. Every donor was a Caucasian adult living in Nashville, Tennessee, USA. CD4+ T cells were enriched through magnetic negative selection, after which naive cells were positively selected on CD45RA and the remaining negative fraction served as the memory subset. After blood collection by leukapheresis, PBMCs were isolated using Ficoll-Histopaque density gradient centrifugation and then cryopreserved in the vapor phase of liquid nitrogen. Analytical flow cytometry was used to check the purity and quantity of every magnetically sorted T cell population. Each sorted fraction had its genomic DNA isolated and then quantified by UV absorbance on a Nanodrop 2000c.

Using the deep immunoSEQ assay, TCR CDR3 regions were amplified from genomic DNA by multiplex PCR. For each cell subset, the extracted genomic DNA was distributed evenly across all wells of several immunoSEQ 96-well plates, and each plate served as one replicate. For sorted subsets, each replicate PCR was loaded with around 220 ng genomic DNA, equivalent to 32,000 or so T cell genomes. Purified libraries were quantified with a Qubit 3.0 fluorometer, sized on a Bioanalyzer 2100, and re-quantified with the KAPA Library Quantification kit. A separate single-read 150-cycle Illumina NextSeq 550 flow cell was used to sequence each immunoSEQ 96-well plate. Processing in the source paper ran as follows. Because the immunoSEQ output held only junctional sequences and lacked quality scores, the filtering could not match the filtering applied to full-length reads. Sequences were annotated with PyIR, a Python wrapper for IgBLAST v1.9, and V/J genes and CDR3 were assigned using IMGT germline references. Reads were removed for weak V/J assignments (E-value above 1e-6), missing CDR3, stop codons, out-of-frame junctions, or ambiguous translated residues. V3J clonotypes were defined as sequences sharing an identical inferred V gene, J gene, and CDR3 amino acid sequence. The percentage overlap between two repertoires was calculated by dividing the number of shared unique clonotypes by the size of the smaller repertoire. RTK rarefaction, the Chao1 estimator, and Recon v2.1 estimates of unobserved clonotypes were used to assess repertoire richness. Generation probabilities were computed with OLGA for all TCRbeta clonotypes obtained by the gDNA method from several donors. TCRdb carries this immuneACCESS record with in-frame sequences only. Its versions omit some clonotypes, under half of them owing to an unresolved V gene in the studies checked, with the rest unexplained. For V, J and clone size, that table is used; D and trimming come from the DNA. Within this sample are 2,500,000 or so clones, with roughly nine tenths of them counted one time only. In total, the top ten clones hold roughly 0.14% of the sample.

The V and J genes are TRBV27 and TRBJ1-6, with 9 bases matching TRBD1. Sequences were obtained from naive CD4+ T cells sorted from blood. The cell subset or site label of this sample denotes: CD45RA+ positively selected. The source is a man between 18 and 29 years old in good health. The CDR3 loop reads CASSLFVTGGSPLHF. At the DNA level, the sequence is TGTGCCAGCAGTTTATTTGTGACAGGGGGTTCACCCCTCCACTTT.